This paragraph reports one T cell receptor beta chain. V dropped 4 bases and J dropped 1; count of bases not matched to a gene: 17. The CDR3 length is 19 residues. CDR1 SGHTS and CDR2 YDEGEE come from the germline V gene. The data were obtained in a study of control samples from healthy donors and cancer patients. Method: immunoSEQ multiplex PCR; TCRdb's copy keeps in-frame clones and lacks some. The sample shows around 170,000 clones, around 90% of them seen only once. This sequence originates from a woman between 45 and 65 years old in good health. The chain employs TRBV5-8 and TRBJ1-5; 7 bases agree with TRBD1. Sample: blood. CDR3 loop: CASSLTLGTDLMSNQPQHF. The DNA for the CDR3 is TGTGCCAGCAGCCTAACCCTCGGGACAGACCTAATGAGCAATCAGCCCCAGCATTTT.